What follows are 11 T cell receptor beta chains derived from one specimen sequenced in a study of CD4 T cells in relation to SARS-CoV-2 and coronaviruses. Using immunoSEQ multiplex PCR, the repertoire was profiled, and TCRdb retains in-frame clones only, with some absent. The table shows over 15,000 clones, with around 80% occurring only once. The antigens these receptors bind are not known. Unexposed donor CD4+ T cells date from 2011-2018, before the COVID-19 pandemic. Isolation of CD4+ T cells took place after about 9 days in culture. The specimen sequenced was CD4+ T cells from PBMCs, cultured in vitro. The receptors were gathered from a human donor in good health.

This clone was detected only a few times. The CDR3 loop is CASSLPESTGELFF. The CDR3, as DNA: TGTGCCAGCAGCTTACCGGAAAGCACCGGGGAGCTGTTTTTT. The chain couples TRBV13 to TRBJ2-2; D is undetermined. The CDR3 runs to 14 residues. Germline V gives CDR1 PRHDT, CDR2 FYEKMQ (reference sequence). The V end lost 2 bases, the J end lost 4 bases, and 8 bases lay between the germline ends.

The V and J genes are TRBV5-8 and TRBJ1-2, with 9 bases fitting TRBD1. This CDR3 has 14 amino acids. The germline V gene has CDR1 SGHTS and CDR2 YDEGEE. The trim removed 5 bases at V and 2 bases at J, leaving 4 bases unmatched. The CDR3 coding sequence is TGTGCCAGCAGACCCGGGACAGGGAACTATGGCTACACCTTC. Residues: CASRPGTGNYGYTF.

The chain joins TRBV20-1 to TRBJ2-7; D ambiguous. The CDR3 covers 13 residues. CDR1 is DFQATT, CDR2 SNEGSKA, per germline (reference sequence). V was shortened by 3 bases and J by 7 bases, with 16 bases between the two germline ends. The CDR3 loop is CSASRLATGEQYF. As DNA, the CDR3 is TGCAGTGCTAGTCGACTGGCAACTGGGGAGCAGTACTTC.

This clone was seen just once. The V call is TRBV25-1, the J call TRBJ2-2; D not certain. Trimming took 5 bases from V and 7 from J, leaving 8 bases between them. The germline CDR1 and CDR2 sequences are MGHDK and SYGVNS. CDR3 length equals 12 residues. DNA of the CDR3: TGTGCCAGCAGTTTCAATGACGGGGAGCTGTTTTTT. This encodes CASSFNDGELFF.

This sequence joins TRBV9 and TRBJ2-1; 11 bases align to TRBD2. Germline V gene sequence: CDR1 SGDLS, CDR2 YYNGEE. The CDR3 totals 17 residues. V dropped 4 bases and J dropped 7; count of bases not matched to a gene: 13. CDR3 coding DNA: TGTGCCAGCAGCACCGCCCTCCTAGCGGGAGGTAGGAATGAGCAGTTCTTC. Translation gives CASSTALLAGGRNEQFF.

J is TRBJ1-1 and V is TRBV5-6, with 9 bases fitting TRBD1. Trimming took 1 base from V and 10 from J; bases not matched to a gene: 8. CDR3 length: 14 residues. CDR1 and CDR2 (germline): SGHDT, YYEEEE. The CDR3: CASSLLAPGQGAFF. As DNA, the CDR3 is TGTGCCAGCAGCTTGTTAGCCCCGGGACAGGGAGCTTTCTTT.

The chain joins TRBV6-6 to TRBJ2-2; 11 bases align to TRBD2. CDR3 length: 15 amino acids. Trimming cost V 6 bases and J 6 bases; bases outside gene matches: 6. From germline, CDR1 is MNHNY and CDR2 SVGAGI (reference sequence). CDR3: CASRHSGGAPGELFF. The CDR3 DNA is TGTGCCAGCAGGCATAGCGGGGGGGCCCCCGGGGAGCTGTTTTTT.

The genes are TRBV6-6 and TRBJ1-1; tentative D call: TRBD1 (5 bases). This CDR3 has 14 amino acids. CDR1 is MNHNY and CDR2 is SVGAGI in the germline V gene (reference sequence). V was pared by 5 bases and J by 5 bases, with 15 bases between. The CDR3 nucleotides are TGTGCCAGCAGTACCCCAGGGAGTGTAACTGAAGCTTTCTTT. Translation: CASSTPGSVTEAFF.

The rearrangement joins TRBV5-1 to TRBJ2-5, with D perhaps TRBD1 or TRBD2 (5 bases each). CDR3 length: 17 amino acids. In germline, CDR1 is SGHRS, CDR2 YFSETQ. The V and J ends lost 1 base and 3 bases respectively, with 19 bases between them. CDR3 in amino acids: CASSLTRGRDLEETQYF. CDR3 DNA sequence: TGCGCCAGCAGCTTGACCCGCGGCCGGGACCTCGAAGAGACCCAGTACTTC.

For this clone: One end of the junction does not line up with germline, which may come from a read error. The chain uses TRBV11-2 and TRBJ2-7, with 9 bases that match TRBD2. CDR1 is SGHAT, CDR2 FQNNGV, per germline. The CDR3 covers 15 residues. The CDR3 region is CASTLAGVGPYEQYF. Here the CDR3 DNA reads TGTGCCAGCACCTTAGCGGGAGTGGGTCCCTACGAGCAGTACTTC.

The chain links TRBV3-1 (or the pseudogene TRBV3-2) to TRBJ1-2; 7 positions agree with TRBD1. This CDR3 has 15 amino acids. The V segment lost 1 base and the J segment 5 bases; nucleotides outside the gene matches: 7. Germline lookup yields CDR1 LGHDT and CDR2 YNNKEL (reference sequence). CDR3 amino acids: CASSQAASTGYGYTF. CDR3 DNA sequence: TGTGCCAGCAGCCAAGCCGCTTCGACAGGGTATGGCTACACCTTC.